This note documents a single TCR beta chain sequence. Its cognate antigen is unknown. Using immunoSEQ multiplex PCR, the repertoire was profiled, and TCRdb retains in-frame clones only, with some absent. The sample lists 110,000 to 150,000 clones, about 93% occurring once. The record originates from a study of T cell responses to AZD1222 COVID-19 vaccine. Broader study findings: Across spike, vaccine-associated CD4 TCRs were found, dominant at 160-218 and 743-854. Of spike-specific TCRs, nearly half reportedly target regions left unmutated in variants. Only six AZD1222 recipients tested seropositive at baseline.

Trimming took 4 bases from V and 5 from J, leaving 14 bases between them. This CDR3 is 14 amino acids long. The germline V gene encodes CDR1 LGHDT and CDR2 YNNKEL (reference sequence). The sample here was peripheral blood, taken on day 0 of AZD1222 vaccination. This sequence originates from an adult in good health. The gene calls are TRBV3-1 (or the pseudogene TRBV3-2) and TRBJ2-5, with D possibly matching TRBD2 (6 bases). CDR3 DNA sequence: TGTGCCAGCAGCCTGGGGCTAGCGATGGAGACCCAGTACTTC. It encodes CASSLGLAMETQYF.